A single sample gave rise to the 3 T cell receptor beta chains below, sequenced in a study of Ad26.COV2.S vaccination and SARS-CoV-2 variants. Treatment specified: over 15 received Ad26.COV2.S at low or high dose, single or two shots; five or six received placebo; per-sample allocation not given. Day 63 following the first vaccine or placebo injection was when the samples were taken. The assay was immunoSEQ multiplex PCR, and TCRdb's table has in-frame clones only and misses some. The sample lists hundreds of thousands of clones; around 93% were seen once. Sequencing was performed on peripheral blood, taken in a trial of Ad26.COV2.S vaccine versus placebo. These receptors were obtained from a person aged 18 to 65 who received the Ad26.COV2.S COVID-19 vaccine or a placebo.

This clone occurred a few times. The rearrangement links TRBV7-2 to TRBJ1-4; no reliable D call. Per germline, CDR1 SGHTA and CDR2 FQGNSA. This CDR3 is built from 15 residues. The V gene lost 2 bases and the J gene lost 5 bases, with 12 bases spanning the gap. The CDR3 sequence: CASSLIALQNEKLFF. CDR3 in DNA: TGTGCCAGCAGCTTAATTGCTCTCCAAAATGAAAAACTGTTTTTT.

The rearrangement links TRBV15 to TRBJ2-7; no reliable D call. The CDR3 sequence is 13 residues long. Germline values: CDR1 LNHNV, CDR2 YYDKDF (reference sequence). Trimming pared 2 bases from V and 5 bases from J, leaving 10 bases between. This CDR3 is CATSRRPSHEQYF. CDR3 bases: TGTGCCACCAGCAGACGTCCGTCCCACGAGCAGTACTTC.

The chain is built from TRBV7-2 and TRBJ1-4, with D perhaps matching TRBD1 (5 bases). Germline V gene data show CDR1 as SGHTA and CDR2 as FQGNSA. Trimming removed 7 bases at V and 8 bases at J, with 20 bases between. This CDR3 is built from 15 residues. CDR3 DNA sequence: TGTGCCAGCACCCCCCTGTCGGGGCGGGTGGAAAAACTGTTTTTT. Amino acid sequence: CASTPLSGRVEKLFF.